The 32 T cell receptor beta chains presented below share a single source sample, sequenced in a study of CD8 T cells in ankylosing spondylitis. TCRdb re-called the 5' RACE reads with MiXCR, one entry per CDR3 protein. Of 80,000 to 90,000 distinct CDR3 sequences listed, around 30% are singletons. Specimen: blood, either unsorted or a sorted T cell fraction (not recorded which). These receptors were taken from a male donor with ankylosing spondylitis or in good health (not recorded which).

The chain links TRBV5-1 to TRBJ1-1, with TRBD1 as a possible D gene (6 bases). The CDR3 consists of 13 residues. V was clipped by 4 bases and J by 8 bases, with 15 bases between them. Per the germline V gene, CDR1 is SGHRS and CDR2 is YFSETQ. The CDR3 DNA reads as TGCGCCAGCAGCGCCGGGGGGGCGGGAGAAGCTTTCTTT. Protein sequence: CASSAGGAGEAFF.

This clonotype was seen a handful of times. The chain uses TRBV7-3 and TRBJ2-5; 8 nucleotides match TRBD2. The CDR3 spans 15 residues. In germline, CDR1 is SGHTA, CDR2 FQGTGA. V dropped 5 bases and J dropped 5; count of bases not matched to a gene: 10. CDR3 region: CASSQTGTRRETQYF. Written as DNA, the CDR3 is TGTGCCAGCAGCCAAACAGGGACTAGAAGGGAGACCCAGTACTTC.

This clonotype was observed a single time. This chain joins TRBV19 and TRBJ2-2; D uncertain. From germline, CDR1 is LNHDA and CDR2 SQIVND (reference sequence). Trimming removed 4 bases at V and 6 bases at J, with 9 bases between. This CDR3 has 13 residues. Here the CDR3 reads CASSKKPAGELFF. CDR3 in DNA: TGTGCCAGTAGTAAAAAACCTGCCGGGGAGCTGTTTTTT.

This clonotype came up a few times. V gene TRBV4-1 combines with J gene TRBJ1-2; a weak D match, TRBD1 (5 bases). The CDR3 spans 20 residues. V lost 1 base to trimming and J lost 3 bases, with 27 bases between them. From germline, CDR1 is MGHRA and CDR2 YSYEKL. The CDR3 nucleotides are TGCGCCAGCAGCCAAGTGAGCCCCAGGGCAGGGAGGTTGAAGGACTATGGCTACACCTTC. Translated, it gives CASSQVSPRAGRLKDYGYTF.

CDR3 bases: TGCGCCAGCAGCTTGACGGGCCAGAGAGAGAATGAAAAACTGTTTTTT. It is translated as CASSLTGQRENEKLFF. The chain carries TRBV5-1 and TRBJ1-4, with D hard to call. The germline gives CDR1 SGHRS, CDR2 YFSETQ. V lost 1 base and J 5 bases, leaving 15 bases between the germline ends. This CDR3 is 16 amino acids long.

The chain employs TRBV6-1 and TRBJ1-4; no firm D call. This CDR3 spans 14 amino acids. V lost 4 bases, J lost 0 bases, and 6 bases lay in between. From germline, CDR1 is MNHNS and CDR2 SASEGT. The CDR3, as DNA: TGTGCCAGCAGTGTCGGAACAACTAATGAAAAACTGTTTTTT. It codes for CASSVGTTNEKLFF.

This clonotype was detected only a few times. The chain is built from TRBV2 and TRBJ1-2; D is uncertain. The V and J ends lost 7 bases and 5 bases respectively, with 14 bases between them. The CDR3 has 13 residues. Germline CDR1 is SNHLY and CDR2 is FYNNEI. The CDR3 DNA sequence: TGTGCCAGCAACCCCGGAGGACGTTATGGCTACACCTTC. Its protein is CASNPGGRYGYTF.

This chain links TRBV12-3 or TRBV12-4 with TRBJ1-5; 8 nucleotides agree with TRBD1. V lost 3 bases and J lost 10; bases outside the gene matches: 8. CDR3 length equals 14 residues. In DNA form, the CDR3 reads TGTGCCAGCAGTTTGGGACAGGCAGAAGTTCCCCAGCATTTT. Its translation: CASSLGQAEVPQHF.

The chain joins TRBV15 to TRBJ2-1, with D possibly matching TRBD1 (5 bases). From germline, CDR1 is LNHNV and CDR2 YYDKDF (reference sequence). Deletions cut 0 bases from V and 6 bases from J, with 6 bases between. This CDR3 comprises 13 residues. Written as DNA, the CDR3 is TGTGCCACCAGCAGAGACAGGGTCAATGAGCAGTTCTTC. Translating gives CATSRDRVNEQFF.

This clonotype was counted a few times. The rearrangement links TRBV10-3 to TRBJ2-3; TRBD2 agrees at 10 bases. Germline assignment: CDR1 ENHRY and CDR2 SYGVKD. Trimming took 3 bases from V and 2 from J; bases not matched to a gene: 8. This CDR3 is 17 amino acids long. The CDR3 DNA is TGTGCCATCAGTGAAGGGGGTAGCGGGAGGTTCACAGATACGCAGTATTTT. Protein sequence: CAISEGGSGRFTDTQYF.

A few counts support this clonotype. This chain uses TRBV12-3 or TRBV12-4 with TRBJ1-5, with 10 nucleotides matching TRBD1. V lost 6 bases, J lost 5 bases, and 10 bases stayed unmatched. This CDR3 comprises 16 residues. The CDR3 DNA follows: TGTGCCAGCAGGGTCTTTGGGACAGGGGATCATCAGCCCCAGCATTTT. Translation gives CASRVFGTGDHQPQHF.

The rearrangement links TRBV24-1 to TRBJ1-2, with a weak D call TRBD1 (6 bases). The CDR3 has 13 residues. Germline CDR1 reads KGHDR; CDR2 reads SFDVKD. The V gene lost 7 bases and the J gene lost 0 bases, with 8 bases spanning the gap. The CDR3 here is CATSTGPNYGYTF. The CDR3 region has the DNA TGTGCCACCAGCACAGGGCCTAACTATGGCTACACCTTC.

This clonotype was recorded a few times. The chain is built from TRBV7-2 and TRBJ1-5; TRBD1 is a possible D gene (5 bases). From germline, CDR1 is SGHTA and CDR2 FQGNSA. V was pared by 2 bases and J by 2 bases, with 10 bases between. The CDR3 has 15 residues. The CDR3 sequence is CASSLQGSGNQPQHF. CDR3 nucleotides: TGTGCCAGCAGCTTACAGGGATCAGGCAATCAGCCCCAGCATTTT.

The CDR3 DNA reads as TGTGCCAGCAGTTCGGGCCCGTCAGGGTATCAGCCCCAGCATTTT. It translates to CASSSGPSGYQPQHF. The chain has TRBV28 and TRBJ1-5, with D possibly TRBD1 on 5 matching bases. The CDR3 totals 15 residues. Germline V gives CDR1 MDHEN, CDR2 SYDVKM. Trimming cost V 4 bases and J 5 bases, with 15 bases left between them. The variable domain in full, with the rest retrieved from reference TRBV28 and TRBJ1-5, is DVKVTQSSRYLVKRTGEKVFLECVQDMDHENMFWYRQDPGLGLRLIYFSYDVKMKEKGDIPEGYSVSREKKERFSLILESASTNQTSMYLCASSSGPSGYQPQHFGDGTRLSIL.

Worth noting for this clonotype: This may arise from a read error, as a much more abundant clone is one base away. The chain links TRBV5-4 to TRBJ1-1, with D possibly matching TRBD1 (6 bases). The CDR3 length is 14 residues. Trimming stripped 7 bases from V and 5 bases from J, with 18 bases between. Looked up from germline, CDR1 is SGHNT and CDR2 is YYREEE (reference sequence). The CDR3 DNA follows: TGTGCCAGCTGGGAGCCGACAGGTGGGACTGAAGCTTTCTTT. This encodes CASWEPTGGTEAFF.

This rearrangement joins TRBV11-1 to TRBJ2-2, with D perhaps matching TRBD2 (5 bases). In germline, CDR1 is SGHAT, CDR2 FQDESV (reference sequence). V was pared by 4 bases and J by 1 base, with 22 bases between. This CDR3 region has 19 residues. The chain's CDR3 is CASSSPVPGEALNTGELFF. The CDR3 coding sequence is TGTGCCAGCAGCTCCCCGGTCCCCGGGGAAGCGCTGAACACCGGGGAGCTGTTTTTT. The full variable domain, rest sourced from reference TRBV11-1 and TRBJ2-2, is EAEVAQSPRYKITEKSQAVAFWCDPISGHATLYWYRQILGQGPELLVQFQDESVVDDSQLPKDRFSAERLKGVDSTLKIQPAELGDSAMYLCASSSPVPGEALNTGELFFGEGSRLTVL.

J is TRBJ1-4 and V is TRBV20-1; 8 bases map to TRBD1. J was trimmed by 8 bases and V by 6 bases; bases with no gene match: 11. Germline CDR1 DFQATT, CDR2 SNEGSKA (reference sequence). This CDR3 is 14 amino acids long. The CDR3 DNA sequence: TGCAGTGCCGGGACCCGACAGGGGAGGGAAAAACTGTTTTTT. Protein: CSAGTRQGREKLFF.

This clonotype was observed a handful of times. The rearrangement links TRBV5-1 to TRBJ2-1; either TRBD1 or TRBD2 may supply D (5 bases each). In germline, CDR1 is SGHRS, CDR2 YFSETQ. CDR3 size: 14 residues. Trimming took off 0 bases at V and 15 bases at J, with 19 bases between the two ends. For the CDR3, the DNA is TGCGCCAGCAGCTTGGACGGGACGACCGATAGGCGGTTCTTC. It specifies CASSLDGTTDRRFF.

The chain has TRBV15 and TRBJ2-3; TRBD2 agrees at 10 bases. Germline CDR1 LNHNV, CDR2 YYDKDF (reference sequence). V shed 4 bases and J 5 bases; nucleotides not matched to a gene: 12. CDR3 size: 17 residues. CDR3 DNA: TGTGCCACCAGCACGATAGAGCGGGGGGGCCGAGGAGATACGCAGTATTTT. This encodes CATSTIERGGRGDTQYF.

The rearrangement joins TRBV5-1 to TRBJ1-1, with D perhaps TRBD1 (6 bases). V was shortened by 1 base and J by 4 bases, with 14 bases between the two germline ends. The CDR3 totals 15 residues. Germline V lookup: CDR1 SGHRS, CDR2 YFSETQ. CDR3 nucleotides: TGCGCCAGCAGCTTGTCCCGACAGGCCGGCACTGAAGCTTTCTTT. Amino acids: CASSLSRQAGTEAFF.

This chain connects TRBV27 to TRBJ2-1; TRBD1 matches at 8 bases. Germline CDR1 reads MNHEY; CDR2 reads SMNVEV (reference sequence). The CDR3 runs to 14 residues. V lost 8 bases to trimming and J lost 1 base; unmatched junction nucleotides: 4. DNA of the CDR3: TGTGCCAGCTCGACAGGGGTTTCCTACAATGAGCAGTTCTTC. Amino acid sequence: CASSTGVSYNEQFF.

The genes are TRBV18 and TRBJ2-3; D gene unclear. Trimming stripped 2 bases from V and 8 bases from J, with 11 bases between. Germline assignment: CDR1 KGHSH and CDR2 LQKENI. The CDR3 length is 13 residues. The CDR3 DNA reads TGTGCCAGCTCACCAGGGCGAACGTCTACGCAGTATTTT. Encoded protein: CASSPGRTSTQYF.

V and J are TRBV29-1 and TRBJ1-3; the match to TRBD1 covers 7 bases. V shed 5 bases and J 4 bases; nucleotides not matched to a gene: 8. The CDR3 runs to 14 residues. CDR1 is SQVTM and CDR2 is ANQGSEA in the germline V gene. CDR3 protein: CSVLSGTEGNTIYF. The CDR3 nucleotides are TGCAGCGTTCTGAGCGGGACAGAGGGAAACACCATATATTTT.

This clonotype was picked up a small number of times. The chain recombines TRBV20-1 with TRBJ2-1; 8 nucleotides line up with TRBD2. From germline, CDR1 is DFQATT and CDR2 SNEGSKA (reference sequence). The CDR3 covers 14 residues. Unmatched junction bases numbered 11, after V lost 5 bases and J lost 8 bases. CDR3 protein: CSAGGEREFYEQFF. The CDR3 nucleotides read TGCAGTGCTGGGGGCGAGCGGGAGTTCTATGAGCAGTTCTTC.

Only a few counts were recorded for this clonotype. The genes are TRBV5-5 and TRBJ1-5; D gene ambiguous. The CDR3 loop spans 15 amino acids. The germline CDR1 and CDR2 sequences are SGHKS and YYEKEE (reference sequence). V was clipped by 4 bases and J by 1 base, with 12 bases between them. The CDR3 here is CASSRTPESNQPQHF. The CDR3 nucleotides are TGTGCCAGCAGCCGAACGCCGGAAAGCAATCAGCCCCAGCATTTT.

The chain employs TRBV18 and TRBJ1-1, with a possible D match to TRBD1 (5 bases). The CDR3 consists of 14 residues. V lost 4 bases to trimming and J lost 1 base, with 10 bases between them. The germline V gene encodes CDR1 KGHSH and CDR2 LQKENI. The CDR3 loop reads CASSRAQGNTEAFF. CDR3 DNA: TGTGCCAGCTCACGCGCTCAGGGGAACACTGAAGCTTTCTTT.

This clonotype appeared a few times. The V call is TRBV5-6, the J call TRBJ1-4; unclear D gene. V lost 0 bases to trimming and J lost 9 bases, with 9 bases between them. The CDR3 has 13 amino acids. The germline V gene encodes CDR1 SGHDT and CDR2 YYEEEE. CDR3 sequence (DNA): TGTGCCAGCAGCTTGGCGGCAGTTAAAAAACTGTTTTTT. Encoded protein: CASSLAAVKKLFF.

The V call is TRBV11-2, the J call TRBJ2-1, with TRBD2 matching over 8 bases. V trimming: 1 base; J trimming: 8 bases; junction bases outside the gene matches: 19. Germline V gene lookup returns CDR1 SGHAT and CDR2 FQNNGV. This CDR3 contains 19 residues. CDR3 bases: TGTGCCAGCAGCTTAGGTTCGGGGCCCGCCAGCGGGAGTTTCGATGAGCAGTTCTTC. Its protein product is CASSLGSGPASGSFDEQFF.

CDR3 bases: TGTGCCAGCCTACGGGACATCATGAACACTGAAGCTTTCTTT. This encodes CASLRDIMNTEAFF. This rearrangement joins TRBV12-3 or TRBV12-4 to TRBJ1-1, with TRBD1 as a possible D gene (6 bases). CDR3 length equals 14 residues. V lost 8 bases, J lost 0 bases, and 13 bases lay in between.

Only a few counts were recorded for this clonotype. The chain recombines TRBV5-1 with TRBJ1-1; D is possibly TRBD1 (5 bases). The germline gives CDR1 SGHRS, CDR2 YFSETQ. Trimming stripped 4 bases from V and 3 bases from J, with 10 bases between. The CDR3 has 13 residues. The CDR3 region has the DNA TGCGCCAGCAGCCTGGGACCCGACACTGAAGCTTTCTTT. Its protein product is CASSLGPDTEAFF.

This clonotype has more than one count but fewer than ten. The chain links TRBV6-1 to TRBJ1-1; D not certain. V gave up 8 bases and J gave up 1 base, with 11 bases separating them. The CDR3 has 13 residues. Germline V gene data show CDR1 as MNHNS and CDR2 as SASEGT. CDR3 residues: CASSRGPNTEAFF. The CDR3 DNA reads TGTGCCAGCTCTCGCGGGCCGAACACTGAAGCTTTCTTT.

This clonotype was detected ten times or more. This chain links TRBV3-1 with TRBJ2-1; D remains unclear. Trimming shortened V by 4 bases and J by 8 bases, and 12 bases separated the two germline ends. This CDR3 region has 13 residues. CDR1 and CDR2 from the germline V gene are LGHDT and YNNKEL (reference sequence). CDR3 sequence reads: CASSPLVGYEQFF. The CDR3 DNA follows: TGTGCCAGCAGCCCCCTCGTGGGGTATGAGCAGTTCTTC.